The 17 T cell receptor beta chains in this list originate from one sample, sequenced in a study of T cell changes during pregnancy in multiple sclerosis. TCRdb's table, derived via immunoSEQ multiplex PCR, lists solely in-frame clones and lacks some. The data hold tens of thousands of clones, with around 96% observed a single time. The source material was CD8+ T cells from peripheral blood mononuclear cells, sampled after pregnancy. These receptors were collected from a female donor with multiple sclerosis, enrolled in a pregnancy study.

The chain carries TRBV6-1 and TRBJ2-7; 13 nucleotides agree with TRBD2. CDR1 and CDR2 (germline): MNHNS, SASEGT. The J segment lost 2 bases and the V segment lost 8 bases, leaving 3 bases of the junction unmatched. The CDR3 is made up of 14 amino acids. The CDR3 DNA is TGTGCCAGCCACGGGACTAGCGGGACCTACGAGCAGTACTTC. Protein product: CASHGTSGTYEQYF.

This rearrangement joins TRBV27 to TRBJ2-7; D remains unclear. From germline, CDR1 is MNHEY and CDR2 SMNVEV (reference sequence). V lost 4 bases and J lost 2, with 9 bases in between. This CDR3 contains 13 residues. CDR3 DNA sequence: TGTGCCAGCAGTTCGACACCGACCTACGAGCAGTACTTC. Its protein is CASSSTPTYEQYF.

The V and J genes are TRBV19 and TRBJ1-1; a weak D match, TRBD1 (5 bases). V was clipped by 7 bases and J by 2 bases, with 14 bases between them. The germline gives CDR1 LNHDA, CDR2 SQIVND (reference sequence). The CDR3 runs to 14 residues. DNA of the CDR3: TGTGCCAGTAAAAAAGGGGATGGAAACACTGAAGCTTTCTTT. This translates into CASKKGDGNTEAFF.

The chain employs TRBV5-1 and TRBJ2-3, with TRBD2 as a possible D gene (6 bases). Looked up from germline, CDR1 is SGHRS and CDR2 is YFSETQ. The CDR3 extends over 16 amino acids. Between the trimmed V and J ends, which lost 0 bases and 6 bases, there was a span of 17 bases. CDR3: CASSLAVGLGDDTQYF. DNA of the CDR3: TGCGCCAGCAGCTTGGCCGTGGGACTCGGGGACGATACGCAGTATTTT.

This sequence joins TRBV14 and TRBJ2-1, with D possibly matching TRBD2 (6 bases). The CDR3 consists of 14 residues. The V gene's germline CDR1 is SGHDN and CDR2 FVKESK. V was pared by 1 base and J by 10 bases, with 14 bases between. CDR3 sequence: CASSQVGLLLEQFF. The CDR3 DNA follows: TGTGCCAGCAGCCAAGTGGGACTGCTTCTGGAGCAGTTCTTC.

CDR3 sequence: CASSLGWRSYEQYF. In nucleotides, the CDR3 is TGTGCCAGCAGCTTAGGTTGGCGGTCCTACGAGCAGTACTTC. The V gene is TRBV11-2, the J gene TRBJ2-7; D remains ambiguous. Trimming took off 1 base at V and 1 base at J, with 8 bases between the two ends. The length of the CDR3 is 14 residues. The germline gives CDR1 SGHAT, CDR2 FQNNGV.

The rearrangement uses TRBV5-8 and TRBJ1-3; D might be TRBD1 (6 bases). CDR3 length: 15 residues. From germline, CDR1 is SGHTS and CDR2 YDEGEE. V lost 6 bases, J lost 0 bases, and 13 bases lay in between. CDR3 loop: CASNKRGSSGNTIYF. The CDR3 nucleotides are TGTGCCAGCAATAAGAGGGGGAGCTCTGGAAACACCATATATTTT.

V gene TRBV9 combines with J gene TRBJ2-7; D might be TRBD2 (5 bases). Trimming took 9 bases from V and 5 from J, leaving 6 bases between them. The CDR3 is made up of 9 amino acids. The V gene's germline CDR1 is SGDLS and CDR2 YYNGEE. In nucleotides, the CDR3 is TGTGCCACGGGGAACGAGCAGTACTTC. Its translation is CATGNEQYF.

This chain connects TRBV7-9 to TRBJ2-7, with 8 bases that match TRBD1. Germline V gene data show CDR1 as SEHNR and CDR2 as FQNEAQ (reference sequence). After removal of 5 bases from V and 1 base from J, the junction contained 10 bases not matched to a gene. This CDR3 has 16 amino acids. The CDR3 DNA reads TGTGCCAGCAGCCCTGCGCCAGGGGGCCCTTCCTACGAGCAGTACTTC. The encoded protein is CASSPAPGGPSYEQYF.

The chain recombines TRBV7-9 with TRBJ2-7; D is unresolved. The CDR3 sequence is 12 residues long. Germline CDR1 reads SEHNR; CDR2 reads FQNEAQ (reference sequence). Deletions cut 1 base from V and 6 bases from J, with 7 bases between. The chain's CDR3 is CASSLGNGEQYF. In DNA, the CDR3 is TGTGCCAGCAGCTTAGGTAACGGCGAGCAGTACTTC.

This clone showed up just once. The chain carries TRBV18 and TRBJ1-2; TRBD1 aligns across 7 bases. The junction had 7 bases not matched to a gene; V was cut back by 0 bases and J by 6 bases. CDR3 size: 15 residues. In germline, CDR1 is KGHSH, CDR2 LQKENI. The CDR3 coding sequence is TGTGCCAGCTCACCACCTCGACAGGGTGGTGATGGCTACACCTTC. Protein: CASSPPRQGGDGYTF.

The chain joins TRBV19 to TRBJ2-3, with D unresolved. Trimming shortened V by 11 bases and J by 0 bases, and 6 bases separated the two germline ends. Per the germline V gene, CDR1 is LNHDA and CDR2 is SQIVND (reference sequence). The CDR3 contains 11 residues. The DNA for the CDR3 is TGTGCCGTATTTAGCACAGATACGCAGTATTTT. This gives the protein CAVFSTDTQYF.

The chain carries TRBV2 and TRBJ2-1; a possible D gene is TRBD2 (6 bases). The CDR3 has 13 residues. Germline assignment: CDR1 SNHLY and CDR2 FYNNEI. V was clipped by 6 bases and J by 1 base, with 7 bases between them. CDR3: CASSGGSYNEQFF. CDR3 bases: TGTGCCAGCAGCGGAGGGTCCTACAATGAGCAGTTCTTC.

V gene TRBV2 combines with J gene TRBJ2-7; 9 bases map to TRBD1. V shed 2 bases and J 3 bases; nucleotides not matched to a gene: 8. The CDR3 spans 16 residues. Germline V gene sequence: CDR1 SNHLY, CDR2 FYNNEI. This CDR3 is CASSEFVGQGFYEQYF. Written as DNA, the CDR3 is TGTGCCAGCAGTGAATTCGTGGGACAGGGCTTCTACGAGCAGTACTTC.

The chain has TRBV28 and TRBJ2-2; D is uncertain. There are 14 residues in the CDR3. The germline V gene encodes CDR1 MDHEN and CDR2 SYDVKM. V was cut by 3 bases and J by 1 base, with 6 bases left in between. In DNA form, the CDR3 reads TGTGCCAGCAGTTTCCCGGGGAACACCGGGGAGCTGTTTTTT. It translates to CASSFPGNTGELFF.

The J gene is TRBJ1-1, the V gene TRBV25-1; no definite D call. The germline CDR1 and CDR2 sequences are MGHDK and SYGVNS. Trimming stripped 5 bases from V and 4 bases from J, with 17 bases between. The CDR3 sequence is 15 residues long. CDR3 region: CASSNFGKSGTEAFF. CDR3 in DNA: TGTGCCAGCAGTAACTTTGGCAAGTCGGGCACTGAAGCTTTCTTT.

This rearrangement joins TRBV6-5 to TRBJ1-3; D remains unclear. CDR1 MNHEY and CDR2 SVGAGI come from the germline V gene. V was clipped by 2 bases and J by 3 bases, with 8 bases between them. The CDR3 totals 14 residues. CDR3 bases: TGTGCCAGCAGTTACGCCGGGAGTGGAAACACCATATATTTT. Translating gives CASSYAGSGNTIYF.